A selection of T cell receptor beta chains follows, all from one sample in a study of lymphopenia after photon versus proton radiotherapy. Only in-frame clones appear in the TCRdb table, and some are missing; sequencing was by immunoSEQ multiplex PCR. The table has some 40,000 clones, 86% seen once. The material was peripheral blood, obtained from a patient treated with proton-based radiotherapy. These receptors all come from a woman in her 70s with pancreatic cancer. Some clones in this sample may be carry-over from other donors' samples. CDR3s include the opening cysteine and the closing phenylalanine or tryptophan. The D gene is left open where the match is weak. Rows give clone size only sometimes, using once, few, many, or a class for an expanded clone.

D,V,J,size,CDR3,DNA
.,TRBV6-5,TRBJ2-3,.,CASSYSGPGYDTQYF,TGTGCCAGCAGTTACTCCGGACCAGGCTACGATACGCAGTATTTT
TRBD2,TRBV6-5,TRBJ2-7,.,CASRSLAGGEQYF,TGTGCCAGCAGATCACTAGCGGGAGGCGAGCAGTACTTC
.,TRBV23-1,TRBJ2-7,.,CASSHLTPGSISYEQYF,TGCGCCAGCAGTCATCTGACCCCAGGGTCTATATCCTACGAGCAGTACTTC
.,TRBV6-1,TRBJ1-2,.,CASREEGRDGYTF,TGTGCCAGCAGAGAAGAGGGGCGCGATGGCTACACCTTC
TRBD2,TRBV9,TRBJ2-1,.,CASSRLAGRFNEQFF,TGTGCCAGCAGCAGACTAGCGGGTCGGTTCAATGAGCAGTTCTTC
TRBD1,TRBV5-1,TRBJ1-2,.,CASSLQRMTGGAGSNGYTF,TGCGCCAGCAGCTTGCAGAGAATGACAGGGGGCGCAGGGAGTAATGGCTACACCTTC
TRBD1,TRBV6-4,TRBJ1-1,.,CASRETGRDTEAFF,TGTGCCAGCAGAGAGACAGGGAGGGACACTGAAGCTTTCTTT
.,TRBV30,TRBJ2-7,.,CAWSVGQGGEQYF,TGTGCCTGGAGTGTTGGGCAGGGGGGCGAGCAGTACTTC
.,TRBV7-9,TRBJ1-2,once,CASSSLGNRWNYGYTF,TGTGCCAGCAGCTCCCTCGGGAACAGGTGGAACTATGGCTACACCTTC
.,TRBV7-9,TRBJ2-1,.,CASSQTGTPQFF,TGTGCCAGCAGCCAAACCGGGACTCCTCAGTTCTTC
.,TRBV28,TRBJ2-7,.,CASSPFGQGTGGRPYEQYF,TGTGCCAGCAGCCCCTTCGGACAGGGGACGGGCGGGAGGCCCTACGAGCAGTACTTC
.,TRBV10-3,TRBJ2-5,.,CAIRTDIQETQYF,TGTGCCATCAGGACGGATATTCAAGAGACCCAGTACTTC
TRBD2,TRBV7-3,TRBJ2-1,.,CASSSGLARNEQFF,TGTGCCAGCAGCTCGGGACTAGCGCGGAATGAGCAGTTCTTC
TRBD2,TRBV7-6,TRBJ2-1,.,CASSLGLAGGQLDSYNEQFF,TGTGCCAGCAGCTTAGGTCTAGCGGGAGGACAATTAGACTCCTACAATGAGCAGTTCTTC
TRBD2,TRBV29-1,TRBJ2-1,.,CSETLAGVSYNEQFF,TGCAGCGAAACACTAGCGGGAGTTTCCTACAATGAGCAGTTCTTC
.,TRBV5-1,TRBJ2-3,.,CASSLRVEFSTDTQYF,TGCGCCAGCAGCTTGAGGGTGGAGTTCTCCACAGATACGCAGTATTTT
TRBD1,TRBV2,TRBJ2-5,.,CASRANRGQQETQYF,TGTGCCAGCAGGGCCAACAGGGGTCAGCAAGAGACCCAGTACTTC
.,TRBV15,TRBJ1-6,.,CATSRDTGGNSPLHF,TGTGCCACCAGCAGAGATACTGGGGGAAATTCACCCCTCCACTTT
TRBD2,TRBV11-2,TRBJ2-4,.,CASSPQSTSGKNIQYF,TGTGCCAGCAGCCCCCAGTCCACTAGCGGGAAAAACATTCAGTACTTC
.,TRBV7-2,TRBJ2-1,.,CASSFGTPLGYEQFF,TGTGCCAGCAGCTTCGGGACTCCACTGGGGTACGAGCAGTTCTTC
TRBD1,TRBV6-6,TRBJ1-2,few,CASSTGQGGYTF,TGTGCCAGCAGTACCGGACAGGGAGGCTACACCTTC
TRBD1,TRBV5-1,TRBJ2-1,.,CASSLNRGTDNEQFF,TGCGCCAGCAGCTTGAATAGAGGGACAGACAATGAGCAGTTCTTC
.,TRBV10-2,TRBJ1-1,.,CASSGQGRTEAFF,TGCGCCAGCAGTGGGCAGGGACGGACTGAAGCTTTCTTT